The T cell receptor beta chain under discussion was sequenced for a study of OX40 agonist ivuxolimab in advanced cancers. Broadly, across the study: Ivuxolimab was an agonistic, fully human IgG2 monoclonal antibody directed against OX40 (CD134), a costimulatory receptor. Peripheral TCRbeta sequencing aimed to test whether ivuxolimab altered TCR sequence diversity and caused clonal T-cell expansion. Intravenous ivuxolimab was administered to patients every 2 weeks at six dose levels: 0.01, 0.1, 0.3, 1.5, 3 and 10 mg/kg. Partial responses were achieved by three dose-escalation patients, of whom one had hepatocellular carcinoma and two had cutaneous melanoma. Of the 50 to 55 dose-escalation patients, hepatocellular carcinoma was present in 19, melanoma in some 15, renal cell carcinoma in 9 and head and neck cancer in 9. Prior anti-PD-1, anti-PD-L1 or anti-CTLA-4 therapy was permitted, and checkpoint inhibitors had been received by about 37% of dose-escalation patients. The paper describes the monotherapy dose-escalation part (N = 52 patients) of the phase I trial of ivuxolimab. A male proportion of roughly 80% and a mean age of 60 years, ranging from roughly 20 to 80, were recorded for the dose-escalation cohort. Study-level results and caveats: After ivuxolimab, more expanded clones were found on average in CD8+ T cells than in CD4+ T cells. Partial responders in the 0.1-3.0 mg/kg groups had among the lowest normalized peripheral clonal expansion, especially among CD8+ T cells. Low levels of normalized T-cell clonal expansion were also seen in some patients who did not respond. At doses of 0.1 to 3.0 mg/kg, clonal expansion of both CD4+ and CD8+ blood T cells was observed from baseline to week 6. Antigen specificity was not determined for the clonally expanded peripheral T cells.

Genomic DNA was extracted from sorted cells for sequencing of the TCRbeta CDR3 region. TCRbeta CDR3 regions were sequenced using the immunoSEQ Assay. The table comes from immuneACCESS by way of TCRdb, which keeps in-frame sequences with V and J called. Part of the clones is missing from these tables; in studies checked, under half for an unresolved V gene and the rest for unknown reasons. The sample yields 55,000 to 85,000 clones; around 86% were counted once. Jointly, the top ten make up roughly 3% of the sample. Concerning this clone itself: Its binding antigen is unknown. Within one base of it there is no much larger clone, and no base qualities were kept.

The trial excluded patients who had a history of autoimmune disease or were on systemic immunosuppression. Peripheral blood for TCR sequencing was drawn from every dose cohort at baseline, at cycle 4 day 1 and at cycle 7 day 1. The samples were drawn from a first-in-human, open-label, multicenter phase I dose-escalation trial of ivuxolimab. Adults with locally advanced or metastatic melanoma, renal cell carcinoma, hepatocellular carcinoma or head and neck squamous cell carcinoma were enrolled in the trial. Before TCR sequencing, CD4+ and CD8+ T cells were separately sorted from peripheral blood. The clonotype comes from an adult with an advanced solid tumor such as melanoma, head and neck, liver or kidney cancer. This specimen was CD4+ or CD8+ T cells sorted from blood, taken in a trial of the OX40 agonist ivuxolimab.

The DNA reads TGTGCCAGCAGTTTCCAGCTGCGCGGCACCGGGGAGCTGTTTTTT. It encodes CASSFQLRGTGELFF. The sequence links TRBV28 to TRBJ2-2, with the D gene not confidently named. As encoded in the germline V gene, CDR1 is MDHEN while CDR2 is SYDVKM. A distance of 12 bases separates the germline ends of V and J, which lose 3 bases and 4 bases respectively. The CDR3 starts with the cysteine, ends with the phenylalanine, and has 15 residues. Of the read, only the CDR3 DNA is kept; its 45 bases are in frame from base 1.